The TCR beta chain under discussion was sequenced for a study of blood T cell repertoires in COVID-19. Study background: The cDNA or gDNA used as material had been derived from T cells, B-cell-depleted T cells, or PBMCs.

Germline lookup yields CDR1 PRHDT and CDR2 FYEKMQ (reference sequence). The CDR3 contains 14 residues. V was trimmed by 1 base and J by 6 bases, leaving 13 bases between them. Each participant's cohort was designated according to participant-reported clinical history. Per the study methods: Nucleated cell number was recorded as an estimate derived from reference gene primer amplification. The data were produced by immunoSEQ multiplex PCR, yet TCRdb's version contains in-frame clones alone and is incomplete. The V and J calls and clone size were taken over from that table, and D and trimming were inferred from the DNA. This repertoire shows some 320,000 clones, 90% found once; its top ten account for roughly 2.6%.

The source material was PBMCs or T cells enriched from blood (not recorded which). This sequence originates from a man aged 55 to 69 who had recovered from COVID-19. V gene TRBV13 combines with J gene TRBJ2-7; tentative D call: TRBD2 (5 bases). The CDR3 here is CASSLVGQAGEQYF. The CDR3 DNA follows: TGTGCCAGCAGCTTAGTTGGTCAGGCGGGCGAGCAGTACTTC.